This T cell receptor (beta chain) stems from a study of CD8+CD57+ T cells in acquired aplastic anemia. CDR1 and CDR2 (germline): LGHDT, YNNKEL (reference sequence). V lost 0 bases to trimming and J lost 11 bases, with 14 bases between them. The CDR3 sequence is 15 residues long. TCR beta VDJ and CDR3 profiles were obtained from a genomic DNA template. TCRdb reprocessed the reads with MiXCR, giving one entry per CDR3 protein. The table records around 430,000 distinct CDR3 sequences, less than 35% of them present only once. Sequenced patients had shown CD8+CD57+ cell expansion by flow cytometry. The patients, all of them, had severe acquired aplastic anemia.

Sequences were obtained from sorted CD4+, CD8+, or CD8+CD57+ T cells (not recorded which) from PBMCs. The V call is TRBV3-1, the J call TRBJ1-6; tentative D call: TRBD1 (6 bases). This receptor was taken from a human donor with aplastic anemia. The CDR3 region is CASSQEVPGVAPLHF. In DNA, the CDR3 is TGTGCCAGCAGCCAAGAGGTCCCAGGGGTTGCACCCCTCCACTTT.